The clone carrying this T cell receptor beta chain was seen more than once but under ten times. The target antigen is unknown. The data derive from a study of CD8 T cells in ankylosing spondylitis. The study's findings and limits: From matched ankylosing spondylitis synovial fluid, disease-linked clones were reportedly recovered at significantly enriched levels. A TCR beta motif of under ten highly homologous variants seemed to mark ankylosing spondylitis blood. Disease-associated clones were CD8+ and fairly uncommon in peripheral blood.

The V end lost 4 bases, the J end lost 1 base, and 17 bases lay between the germline ends. Looked up from germline, CDR1 is MNHEY and CDR2 is SVGAGI. The CDR3 is 18 amino acids. Quantitative 5'-RACE was performed with molecular barcodes, and it yielded the TCR beta libraries. A single record per CDR3 protein comes from TCRdb applying MiXCR to the 5' RACE reads. Of more than 650,000 distinct CDR3 sequences listed, about an eighth are singletons. Sequenced material: blood, either unsorted or a sorted T cell fraction (not recorded which). The chain is built from TRBV6-5 and TRBJ2-6; maybe TRBD1 (5 bases). The sequence derives from a male donor with ankylosing spondylitis. CDR3 sequence reads: CASSSRVAGSSGANVLTF. CDR3 nucleotide sequence: TGTGCCAGCAGTTCTCGAGTTGCAGGGTCTTCTGGGGCCAACGTCCTGACTTTC.